This TCR beta chain was found in a study of beta chain features in type 1 diabetes. Points from the study as a whole: Moderate but significant shortening of TCRB CDR3s was recorded in all four CD4+ subsets from Type 1 diabetes patients. Patients with type 1 diabetes showed fewer VDJ junction insertions and more deletions.

The CDR3 loop spans 16 amino acids. Looked up from germline, CDR1 is ENHRY and CDR2 is SYGVKD. V dropped 5 bases and J dropped 2; count of bases not matched to a gene: 7. The whole isolated RNA underwent reverse transcription, so sequencing captured expressed TCRB transcripts. The protocol was immunoSEQ multiplex PCR, while the TCRdb copy is restricted to in-frame clones and leaves out a portion. Of about 650,000 clones detected, roughly an eighth appear once; the ten largest clones hold more than 0.1%. Only a few counts were recorded for this clone. What it recognizes is unknown. The source material was naive CD4+ T cells from blood. The J gene is TRBJ2-3, the V gene TRBV10-3; 10 nucleotides line up with TRBD2. The TCR comes from a man younger than 40 with type 1 diabetes. The CDR3 region has the DNA TGTGCCATCAGTTCTCTAGCGGGAGCCACCACAGATACGCAGTATTTT. Amino acid sequence: CAISSLAGATTDTQYF.